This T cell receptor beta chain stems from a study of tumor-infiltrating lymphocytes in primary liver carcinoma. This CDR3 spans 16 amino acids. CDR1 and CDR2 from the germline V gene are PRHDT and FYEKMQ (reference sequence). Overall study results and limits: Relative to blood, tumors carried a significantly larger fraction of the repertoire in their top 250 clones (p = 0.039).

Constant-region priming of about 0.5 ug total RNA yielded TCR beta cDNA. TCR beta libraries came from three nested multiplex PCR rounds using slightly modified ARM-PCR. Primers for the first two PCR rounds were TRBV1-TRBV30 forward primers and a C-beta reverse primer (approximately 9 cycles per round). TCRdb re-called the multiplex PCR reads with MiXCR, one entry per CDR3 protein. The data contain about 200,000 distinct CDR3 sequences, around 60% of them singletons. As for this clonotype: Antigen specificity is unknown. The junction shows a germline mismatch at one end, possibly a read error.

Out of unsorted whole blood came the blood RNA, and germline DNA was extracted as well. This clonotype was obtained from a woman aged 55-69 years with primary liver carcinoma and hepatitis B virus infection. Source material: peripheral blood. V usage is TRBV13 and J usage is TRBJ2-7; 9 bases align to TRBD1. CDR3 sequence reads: CASSKSPEQGANQQYF. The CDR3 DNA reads TGTGCTAGCAGCAAATCTCCGGAACAGGGGGCGAATCAGCAGTACTTC. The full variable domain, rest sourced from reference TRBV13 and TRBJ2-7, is AAGVIQSPRHLIKEKRETATLKCYPIPRHDTVYWYQQGPGQDPQFLISFYEKMQSDKGSIPDRFSAQQFSDYHSELNMSSLELGDSALYFCASSKSPEQGANQQYFGPGTRLTVT.